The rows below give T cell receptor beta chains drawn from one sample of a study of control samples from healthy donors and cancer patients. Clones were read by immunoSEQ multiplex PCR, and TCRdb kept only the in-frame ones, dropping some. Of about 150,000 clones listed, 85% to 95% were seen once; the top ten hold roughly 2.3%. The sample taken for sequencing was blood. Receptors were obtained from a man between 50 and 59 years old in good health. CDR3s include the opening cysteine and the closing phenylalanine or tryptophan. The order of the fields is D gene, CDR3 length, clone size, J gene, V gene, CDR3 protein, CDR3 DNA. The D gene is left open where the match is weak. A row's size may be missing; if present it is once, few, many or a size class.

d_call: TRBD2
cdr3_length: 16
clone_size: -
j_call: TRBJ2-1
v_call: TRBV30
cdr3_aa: CAWSLGLAGGMDEQFF
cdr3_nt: TGTGCCTGGAGCCTTGGACTAGCGGGAGGCATGGATGAGCAGTTCTTC

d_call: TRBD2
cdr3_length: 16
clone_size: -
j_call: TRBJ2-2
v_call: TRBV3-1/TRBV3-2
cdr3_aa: CASSLRTSGGPGELFF
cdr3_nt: TGTGCCAGCAGCCTTAGGACTAGCGGTGGGCCCGGGGAGCTGTTTTTT

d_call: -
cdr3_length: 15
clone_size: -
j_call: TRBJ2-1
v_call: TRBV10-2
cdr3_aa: CASSERRGPYNEQFF
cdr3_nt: TGCGCCAGCAGTGAGAGGAGGGGCCCCTACAATGAGCAGTTCTTC

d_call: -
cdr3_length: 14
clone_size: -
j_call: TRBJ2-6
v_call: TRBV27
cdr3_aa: CASSYSSGANVLTF
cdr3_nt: TGTGCCAGCAGTTACTCCTCTGGGGCCAACGTCCTGACTTTC

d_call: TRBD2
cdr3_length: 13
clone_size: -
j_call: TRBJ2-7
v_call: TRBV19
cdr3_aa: CASSAGLAGEQYF
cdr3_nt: TGTGCCAGTAGTGCCGGACTAGCGGGCGAGCAGTACTTC

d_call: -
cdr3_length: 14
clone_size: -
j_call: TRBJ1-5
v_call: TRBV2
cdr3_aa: CASSVVSNNQPQHF
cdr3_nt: TGTGCCAGCAGTGTGGTCAGCAACAATCAGCCCCAGCATTTT

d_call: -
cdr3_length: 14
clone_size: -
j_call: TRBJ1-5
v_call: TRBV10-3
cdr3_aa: CAISVKVIGQPQHF
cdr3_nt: TGTGCCATCAGTGTGAAGGTAATCGGTCAGCCCCAGCATTTT

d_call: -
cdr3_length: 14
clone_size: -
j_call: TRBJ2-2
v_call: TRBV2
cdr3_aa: CASSDWRGTGELFF
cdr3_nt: TGTGCCAGCAGTGATTGGAGGGGCACCGGGGAGCTGTTTTTT

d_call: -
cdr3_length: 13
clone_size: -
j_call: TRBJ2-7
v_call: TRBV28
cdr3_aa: CASSAGPSYEQYF
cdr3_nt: TGTGCCAGCAGTGCCGGCCCCTCCTACGAGCAGTACTTC

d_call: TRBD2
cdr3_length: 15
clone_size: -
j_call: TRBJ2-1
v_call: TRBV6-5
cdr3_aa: CASSYFGGLAGASFF
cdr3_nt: TGTGCCAGCAGTTACTTTGGGGGACTAGCGGGAGCGTCGTTCTTC

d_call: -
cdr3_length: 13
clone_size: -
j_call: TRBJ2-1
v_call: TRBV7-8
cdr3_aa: CASSGGLYNEQFF
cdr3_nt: TGTGCCAGCAGCGGGGGACTGTACAATGAGCAGTTCTTC

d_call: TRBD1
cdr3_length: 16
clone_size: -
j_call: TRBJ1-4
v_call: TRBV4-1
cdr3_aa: CASSLRAGTGNEKLFF
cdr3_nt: TGCGCCAGCAGCCTGCGGGCCGGGACAGGGAATGAAAAACTGTTTTTT

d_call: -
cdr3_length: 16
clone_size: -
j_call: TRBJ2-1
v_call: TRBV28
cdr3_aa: CASSRLGGNSYNEQFF
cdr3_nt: TGTGCCAGCAGCCGCCTTGGCGGGAACTCCTACAATGAGCAGTTCTTC

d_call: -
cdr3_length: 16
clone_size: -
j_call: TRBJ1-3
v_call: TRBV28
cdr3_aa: CASSLVGAISGNTIYF
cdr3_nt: TGTGCCAGCAGTTTAGTGGGGGCTATTTCTGGAAACACCATATATTTT

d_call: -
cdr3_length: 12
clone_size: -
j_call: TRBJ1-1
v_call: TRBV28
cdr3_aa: CASSPPGTEAFF
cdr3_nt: TGTGCCAGCAGTCCCCCTGGCACTGAAGCTTTCTTT

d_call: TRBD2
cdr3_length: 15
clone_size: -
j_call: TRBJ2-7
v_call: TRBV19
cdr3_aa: CASSTNLAVSYEQYF
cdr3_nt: TGTGCCAGTAGTACCAATCTAGCGGTCTCCTACGAGCAGTACTTC

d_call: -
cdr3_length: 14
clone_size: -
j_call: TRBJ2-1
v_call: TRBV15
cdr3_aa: CATSLHPSLGEQFF
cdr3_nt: TGTGCCACCAGCCTCCACCCATCGCTCGGTGAGCAGTTCTTC

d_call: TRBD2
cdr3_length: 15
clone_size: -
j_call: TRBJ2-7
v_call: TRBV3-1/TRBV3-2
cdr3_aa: CASSQAVAGGYEQYF
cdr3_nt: TGTGCCAGCAGCCAAGCGGTAGCGGGAGGCTACGAGCAGTACTTC

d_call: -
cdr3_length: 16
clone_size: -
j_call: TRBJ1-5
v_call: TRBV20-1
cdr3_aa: CSASDPGRRNGQPQHF
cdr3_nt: TGCAGTGCTAGTGATCCGGGACGGCGAAATGGTCAGCCCCAGCATTTT

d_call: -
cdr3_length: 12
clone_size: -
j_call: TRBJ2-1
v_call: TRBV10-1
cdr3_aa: CASSESRDEQFF
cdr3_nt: TGCGCCAGCAGTGAGAGTCGCGATGAGCAGTTCTTC

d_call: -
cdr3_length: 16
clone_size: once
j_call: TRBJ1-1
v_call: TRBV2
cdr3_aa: CASSVYPGRLNTEAFF
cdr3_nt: TGTGCCAGCAGTGTCTACCCCGGACGGCTGAACACTGAAGCTTTCTTT

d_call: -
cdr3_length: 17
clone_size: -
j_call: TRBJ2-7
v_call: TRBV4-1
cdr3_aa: CASSQDRGPFSSYEQYF
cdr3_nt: TGCGCCAGCAGCCAAGATAGAGGCCCGTTCAGCTCCTACGAGCAGTACTTC

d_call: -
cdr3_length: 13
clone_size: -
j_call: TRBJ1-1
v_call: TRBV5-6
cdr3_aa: CASSQWVGTEAFF
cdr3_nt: TGTGCCAGCAGCCAGTGGGTGGGCACTGAAGCTTTCTTT

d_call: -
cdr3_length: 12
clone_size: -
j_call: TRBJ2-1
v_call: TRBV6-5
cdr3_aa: CATITNEDEQFF
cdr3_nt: TGTGCCACAATCACGAACGAGGATGAGCAGTTCTTC

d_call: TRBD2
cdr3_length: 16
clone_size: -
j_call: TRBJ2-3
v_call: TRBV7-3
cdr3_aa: CASSPGLAGDTDTQYF
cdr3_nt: TGTGCCAGCAGCCCGGGACTAGCGGGAGACACAGATACGCAGTATTTT

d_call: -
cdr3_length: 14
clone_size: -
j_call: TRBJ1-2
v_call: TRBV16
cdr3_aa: CASSQSSGNYGYTF
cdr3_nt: TGTGCCAGCAGCCAATCCTCCGGCAACTATGGCTACACCTTC

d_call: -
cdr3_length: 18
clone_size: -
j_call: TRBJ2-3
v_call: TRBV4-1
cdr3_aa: CASSQGSPGLSLTDTQYF
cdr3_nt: TGCGCCAGCAGCCAAGGGTCCCCGGGGCTATCACTCACAGATACGCAGTATTTT

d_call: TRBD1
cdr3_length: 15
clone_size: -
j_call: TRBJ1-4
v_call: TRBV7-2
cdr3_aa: CASSYQGATNEKLFF
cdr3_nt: TGTGCCAGCAGCTACCAGGGGGCGACTAATGAAAAACTGTTTTTT

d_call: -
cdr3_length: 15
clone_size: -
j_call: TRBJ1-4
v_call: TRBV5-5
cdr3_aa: CASSLLGITNEKLFF
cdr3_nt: TGTGCCAGCAGTTTGCTGGGGATAACTAATGAAAAACTGTTTTTT

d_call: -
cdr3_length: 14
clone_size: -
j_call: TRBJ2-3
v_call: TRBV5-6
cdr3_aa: CASSFGRGAGDLYF
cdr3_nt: -

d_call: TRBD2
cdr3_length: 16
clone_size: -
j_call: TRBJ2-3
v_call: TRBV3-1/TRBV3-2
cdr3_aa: CASSHNLGGGADTQYF
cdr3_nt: TGTGCCAGCAGCCACAACCTTGGCGGGGGGGCAGATACGCAGTATTTT

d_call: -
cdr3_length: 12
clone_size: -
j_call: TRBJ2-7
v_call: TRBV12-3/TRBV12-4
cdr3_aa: CASARGHYEQYF
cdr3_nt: TGTGCCAGCGCTCGGGGTCACTACGAGCAGTACTTC

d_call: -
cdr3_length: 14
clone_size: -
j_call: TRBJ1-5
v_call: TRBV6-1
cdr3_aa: CASSERSSNQPQHF
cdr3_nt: TGTGCCAGCAGTGAAAGGAGTAGCAATCAGCCCCAGCATTTT

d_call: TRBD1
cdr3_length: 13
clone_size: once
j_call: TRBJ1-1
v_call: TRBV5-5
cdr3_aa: CASSFQGDTEAFF
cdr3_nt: TGTGCCAGCAGCTTCCAGGGGGACACTGAAGCTTTCTTT

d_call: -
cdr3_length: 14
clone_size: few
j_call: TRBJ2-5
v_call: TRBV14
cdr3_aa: CASSQDQDQETQYF
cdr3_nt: TGTGCCAGCAGCCAAGACCAGGACCAAGAGACCCAGTACTTC

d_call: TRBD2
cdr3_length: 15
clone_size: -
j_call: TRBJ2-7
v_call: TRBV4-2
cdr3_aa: CASSQASSGSYEQYF
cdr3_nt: TGTGCCAGCAGCCAAGCCTCTAGCGGCTCCTACGAGCAGTACTTC

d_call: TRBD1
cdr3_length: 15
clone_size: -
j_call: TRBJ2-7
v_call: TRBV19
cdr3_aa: CASSIAGQGEYEQYF
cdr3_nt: TGTGCCAGTAGTATCGCGGGACAGGGGGAATACGAGCAGTACTTC

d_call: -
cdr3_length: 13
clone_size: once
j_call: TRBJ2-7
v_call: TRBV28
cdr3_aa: CASSLSGAYEQYF
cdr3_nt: TGTGCCAGCAGTTTGTCGGGGGCCTACGAGCAGTACTTC

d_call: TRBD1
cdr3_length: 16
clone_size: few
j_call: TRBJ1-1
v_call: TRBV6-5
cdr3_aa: CASSFRGQGASTEAFF
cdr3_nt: TGTGCCAGCAGTTTCCGAGGACAGGGGGCGTCCACTGAAGCTTTCTTT